One and the same sample provided the 10 T cell receptor beta chains below, sequenced in a study of metastatic and nonmetastatic thyroid tumors. All patients were untreated before thyroid surgery. TCRdb re-called the PCR reads with MiXCR. The sample holds 15,000 to 20,000 clones, around a third seen once. The sample consisted of adjacent normal tissue. These receptors came from a female donor with papillary thyroid cancer or a benign thyroid nodule (not recorded which). Some clones in this sample may be carry-over from other donors' samples.

This clone was observed a few times. The chain has TRBV12-3 or TRBV12-4 and TRBJ1-5; 8 bases are shared with TRBD1. V dropped 5 bases and J dropped 5; count of bases not matched to a gene: 2. The CDR3 length is 13 residues. This chain's CDR3 is CASSEQGDQPQHF. CDR3 in DNA: TGTGCCAGCAGTGAACAGGGGGATCAGCCCCAGCATTTT.

The table lists this clone with many counts. V is TRBV3-1 and J is TRBJ2-1, with D possibly matching TRBD2 (5 bases). The V and J ends lost 2 bases and 10 bases respectively, with 12 bases between them. The length of the CDR3 is 13 residues. CDR1 and CDR2 (germline): LGHDT, YNNKEL (reference sequence). CDR3: CASSQPPGLEQFF. Written as DNA, the CDR3 is TGTGCCAGCAGCCAACCCCCCGGACTGGAGCAGTTCTTC.

This clone was picked up many times. This sequence joins TRBV18 and TRBJ1-4, with D hard to call. Germline-derived CDR1 and CDR2 are KGHSH and LQKENI. The V and J ends lost 2 bases and 12 bases respectively, with 16 bases between them. The CDR3 has 14 residues. As DNA, the CDR3 is TGTGCCAGCTCACCAACTCGAACGGCCGAGGAACTGTTTTTT. It yields the protein CASSPTRTAEELFF.

This clone was found many times. The gene calls are TRBV5-4 and TRBJ1-4; D call uncertain. V lost 0 bases to trimming and J lost 5 bases, with 5 bases between them. CDR1 and CDR2 (germline): SGHNT, YYREEE (reference sequence). The CDR3 loop spans 13 amino acids. CDR3 residues: CASSLAGNEKLFF. CDR3 DNA: TGTGCCAGCAGCTTGGCGGGCAATGAAAAACTGTTTTTT.

V and J are TRBV11-3 and TRBJ2-7; no reliable D call. Germline lookup yields CDR1 SGHNT and CDR2 YENEEA. This CDR3 is 13 amino acids long. The germline V and J ends were trimmed by 0 bases and 4 bases, with 7 bases remaining between them. The chain's CDR3 is CASSLETGYEQYF. DNA of the CDR3: TGTGCCAGCAGCTTAGAAACGGGTTACGAGCAGTACTTC.

The DNA of the CDR3 is TGTGCCAGCAGCCAGACAGGGTACAATTCACCCCTCCACTTT. This sequence encodes CASSQTGYNSPLHF. V and J are TRBV6-1 and TRBJ1-6; the match to TRBD1 covers 7 bases. Per germline, CDR1 MNHNS and CDR2 SASEGT. The CDR3 has 14 amino acids. Unmatched junction bases numbered 6, after V lost 6 bases and J lost 7 bases.

The CDR3 region has the DNA TGTGCCAGCAGTTTATACCTAAATCAGCCCCAGCATTTT. It yields the protein CASSLYLNQPQHF. This chain connects TRBV6-1 to TRBJ1-5; the D is unclear. The CDR3 totals 13 residues. V was shortened by 5 bases and J by 4 bases, with 9 bases between the two germline ends. Germline loops: CDR1 MNHNS, CDR2 SASEGT.

This clone was counted many times. The chain employs TRBV7-9 and TRBJ2-7; either TRBD1 or TRBD2 may supply D (5 bases each). Trimming took off 5 bases at V and 0 bases at J, with 11 bases between the two ends. The CDR3 is 14 amino acids. Germline-derived CDR1 and CDR2 are SEHNR and FQNEAQ (reference sequence). CDR3 DNA: TGTGCCAGCAGCCGAGGGACGGACTCCTACGAGCAGTACTTC. This gives the protein CASSRGTDSYEQYF.

This clone was observed a few times. CDR3 sequence (DNA): TGTGCCAGCAGTCTCCAACGCTACGAGCAGTACTTC. Translated, it gives CASSLQRYEQYF. V is TRBV28 and J is TRBJ2-7; no firm D call. The CDR3 length is 12 residues. V lost 5 bases and J lost 3, with 8 bases in between. Germline CDR1 MDHEN, CDR2 SYDVKM.

At least ten counts were recorded for this clone. The same CDR3 arises from other DNA sequences in this sample as well. The chain is built from TRBV28 and TRBJ1-2, with unresolved D. CDR1 is MDHEN and CDR2 is SYDVKM in the germline V gene. Trimming removed 6 bases at V and 2 bases at J, with 13 bases between. The CDR3 sequence is 14 residues long. The CDR3 DNA follows: TGTGCCAGCAGACCTAGTCCACGCAACTATGGCTACACCTTC. Translated: CASRPSPRNYGYTF.